The 10 T cell receptor beta chains listed next were all sequenced from one sample in a study of T cell responses to AZD1222 COVID-19 vaccine. Clones were read by immunoSEQ multiplex PCR, and TCRdb kept only the in-frame ones, dropping some. The sample includes more than 110,000 clones, about 92% of them seen just once. Source: peripheral blood, taken 28 days after the second AZD1222 dose. These receptors were obtained from an adult who received the AZD1222 COVID-19 vaccine.

The chain is built from TRBV12-5 and TRBJ2-1; TRBD2 might be the D (5 bases). The CDR3 extends over 18 amino acids. Germline V gene sequence: CDR1 LGHNT, CDR2 FRNRAP. The V and J ends lost 5 bases and 6 bases respectively, with 26 bases between them. The CDR3 nucleotides are TGTGCTAGTGGTCCTTCTAATGCGGACTCCGTAAGCTTCAATGAGCAGTTCTTC. As protein: CASGPSNADSVSFNEQFF.

This sequence joins TRBV5-5 and TRBJ1-3, with unresolved D. The CDR3 has 13 residues. Germline CDR1 SGHKS, CDR2 YYEKEE (reference sequence). The ends were cut back, 2 bases at V and 2 bases at J, with 5 bases in the middle. CDR3 sequence: CASSFFAGNTIYF. For the CDR3, the DNA is TGTGCCAGCAGCTTTTTCGCTGGAAACACCATATATTTT.

The V call is TRBV29-1, the J call TRBJ2-7; the D is unclear. V lost 3 bases and J lost 1, with 13 bases in between. The germline V gene has CDR1 SQVTM and CDR2 ANQGSEA. This CDR3 has 14 amino acids. Here the CDR3 reads CSVELQVGSYEQYF. CDR3 bases: TGCAGCGTTGAGTTACAAGTTGGGTCCTACGAGCAGTACTTC.

V and J are TRBV24-1 and TRBJ2-2; 7 bases match TRBD2. In germline, CDR1 is KGHDR, CDR2 SFDVKD. This CDR3 spans 13 amino acids. V dropped 9 bases and J dropped 0; count of bases not matched to a gene: 0. The CDR3 loop reads CATGTTNTGELFF. The CDR3 DNA reads as TGTGCCACCGGGACTACGAACACCGGGGAGCTGTTTTTT.

This clone was detected only once. The CDR3 loop is CASSPLRGYNEQFF. The CDR3 coding sequence is TGTGCCAGCAGCCCCCTACGGGGTTACAATGAGCAGTTCTTC. The genes are TRBV7-2 and TRBJ2-1; D is possibly TRBD2 (5 bases). The CDR3 is 14 amino acids. The V end lost 5 bases, the J end lost 4 bases, and 12 bases lay between the germline ends. The germline gives CDR1 SGHTA, CDR2 FQGNSA.

This chain connects TRBV5-4 to TRBJ2-1; the match to TRBD1 covers 7 bases. CDR3 length: 16 residues. The ends lost 4 bases at V and 7 bases at J; junction bases unmatched: 14. Per the germline V gene, CDR1 is SGHNT and CDR2 is YYREEE (reference sequence). CDR3 nucleotide sequence: TGTGCCAGCAGCGGAAAAACAGGGGCCGATCGGAATGAGCAGTTCTTC. It translates to CASSGKTGADRNEQFF. The full variable domain, its missing parts supplied by reference TRBV5-4 and TRBJ2-1, is ETGVTQSPTHLIKTRGQQVTLRCSSQSGHNTVSWYQQALGQGPQFIFQYYREEENGRGNFPPRFSGLQFPNYSSELNVNALELDDSALYLCASSGKTGADRNEQFFGPGTRLTVL.

The chain employs TRBV7-2 and TRBJ1-5; tentatively, D is TRBD1 (6 bases). This CDR3 spans 16 amino acids. Trimming shortened V by 2 bases and J by 11 bases, and 22 bases separated the two germline ends. Germline V lookup: CDR1 SGHTA, CDR2 FQGNSA. The CDR3 loop reads CASSLKGGGLDSTQHF. The CDR3, as DNA: TGTGCCAGCAGCTTAAAAGGCGGGGGCCTTGACTCTACCCAGCATTTT. The variable domain in full, with the rest retrieved from reference TRBV7-2 and TRBJ1-5, is GAGVSQSPSNKVTEKGKDVELRCDPISGHTALYWYRQSLGQGLEFLIYFQGNSAPDKSGLPSDRFSAERTGGSVSTLTIQRTQQEDSAVYLCASSLKGGGLDSTQHFGDGTRLSIL.

In nucleotides, the CDR3 is TGTGCCAGCAGTTTAGCAGCTGCTAACTATGGCTACACCTTC. Translating it yields CASSLAAANYGYTF. The chain couples TRBV28 to TRBJ1-2; D call uncertain. Germline V lookup: CDR1 MDHEN, CDR2 SYDVKM. The CDR3 loop spans 14 amino acids. Trimming took off 2 bases at V and 0 bases at J, with 7 bases between the two ends.

The chain combines TRBV10-3 with TRBJ1-2, with 8 bases that match TRBD1. Germline V lookup: CDR1 ENHRY, CDR2 SYGVKD. The CDR3 consists of 12 residues. The trim removed 8 bases at V and 6 bases at J, leaving 5 bases unmatched. CDR3 amino acids: CAIQGARDGYTF. The CDR3 DNA reads TGTGCCATCCAGGGGGCCAGAGATGGCTACACCTTC.

Only a few counts were recorded for this clone. The chain has TRBV11-3 and TRBJ2-2, with D tentatively TRBD1 or TRBD2 (5 bases each). V lost 5 bases, J lost 1 base, and 11 bases lay in between. CDR1 and CDR2 from the germline V gene are SGHNT and YENEEA. The CDR3 has 15 amino acids. CDR3 sequence reads: CASSPGGGNTGELFF. Written as DNA, the CDR3 is TGTGCCAGCAGCCCCGGTGGGGGGAACACCGGGGAGCTGTTTTTT.